This T cell receptor (beta chain) appears in the sequencing data of a study of OX40 agonist ivuxolimab in advanced cancers. Context from the whole study: Ivuxolimab, which targeted the costimulatory receptor OX40 (CD134), was an agonistic, fully human IgG2 monoclonal antibody. Partial responses occurred in three dose-escalation patients, of whom one had hepatocellular carcinoma and two had cutaneous melanoma. Patients were allowed to have had prior anti-PD-1, anti-PD-L1 or anti-CTLA-4 therapy, and roughly 40% of the dose-escalation patients had been treated with checkpoint inhibitors. Of the roughly 54 dose-escalation patients, hepatocellular carcinoma was present in roughly 19, melanoma in about 15, renal cell carcinoma in 9 and head and neck cancer in 9. Intravenous ivuxolimab was administered to patients every 2 weeks at six dose levels: 0.01, 0.1, 0.3, 1.5, 3 and 10 mg/kg. Peripheral TCRbeta sequencing aimed to test whether ivuxolimab altered TCR sequence diversity and caused clonal T-cell expansion. A male proportion of about 79% and a mean age of approximately 58 years, ranging from 23 to 79, were recorded for the dose-escalation cohort. The monotherapy dose-escalation portion (N = 52 patients) of the phase I ivuxolimab trial is reported in the paper. General conclusions and limits of the study: In partial responders in the 0.1-3.0 mg/kg groups, normalized peripheral clonal expansion was found to be among the lowest, especially among CD8+ T cells. The antigen specificity of the clonally expanded peripheral T cells was not determined. Low levels of normalized T-cell clonal expansion were also seen in some patients who did not respond. At doses of 0.1 to 3.0 mg/kg, clonal expansion of both CD4+ and CD8+ blood T cells was observed from baseline to week 6. After ivuxolimab, expanded clones were on average more numerous among CD8+ T cells than among CD4+ T cells.

Patients with a history of autoimmune disease or receiving systemic immunosuppression were excluded from the trial. Peripheral blood for TCR sequencing was drawn from every dose cohort at baseline, at cycle 4 day 1 and at cycle 7 day 1. Samples came from an open-label, multicenter, first-in-human phase I dose-escalation trial of ivuxolimab. Adults with locally advanced or metastatic melanoma, renal cell carcinoma, hepatocellular carcinoma or head and neck squamous cell carcinoma were enrolled in the trial. CD4+ and CD8+ T cells were sorted separately from peripheral blood before TCR sequencing. With regard to this clone: Which antigen it targets is not known. Per-base quality was not reported, and no clone a single base away is much larger than it.

To sequence the TCRbeta CDR3 region, genomic DNA was isolated from the sorted cells. The immunoSEQ Assay was used to sequence the TCRbeta CDR3 regions. Sourced from immuneACCESS, this table was stored by TCRdb with only in-frame sequences that have V and J called. A share of the clones is absent; for the studies checked, an unresolved V gene accounts for under half, and the remainder has no known explanation. The sample contains over 65,000 clones, around 86% of them found a single time. About 8% of the sample lies in the top ten. Including cysteine and phenylalanine, the CDR3 has 20 amino acids. Of the read, only the CDR3 DNA is kept; its 60 bases are in frame from base 1.

This clonotype was sampled from an adult with an advanced solid tumor such as melanoma, head and neck, liver or kidney cancer. The sequencing used CD4+ or CD8+ T cells sorted from blood, collected in a trial of the OX40 agonist ivuxolimab. The rearranged segments are TRBV21-1 and TRBJ2-4; TRBD2, as called in the table, went unchecked against the DNA. TRBV21-1 is described as a pseudogene. At the DNA level, the sequence is TGTGCCAGCAGCAAAAATAGGGAGGTGGCAGGGGCCGGGGGGTTAAACATTCAGTACTTC. Its protein reads: CASSKNREVAGAGGLNIQYF.